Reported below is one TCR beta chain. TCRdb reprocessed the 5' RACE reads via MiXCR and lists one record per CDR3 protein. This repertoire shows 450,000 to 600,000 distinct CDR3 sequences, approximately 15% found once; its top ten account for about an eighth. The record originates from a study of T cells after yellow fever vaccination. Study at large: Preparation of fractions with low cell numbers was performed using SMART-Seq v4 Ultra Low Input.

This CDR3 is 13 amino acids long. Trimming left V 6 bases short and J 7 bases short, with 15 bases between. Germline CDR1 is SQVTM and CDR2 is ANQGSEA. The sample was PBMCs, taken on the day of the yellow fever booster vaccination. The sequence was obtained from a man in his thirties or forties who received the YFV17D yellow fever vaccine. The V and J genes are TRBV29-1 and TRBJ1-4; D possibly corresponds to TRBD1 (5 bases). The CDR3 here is CSVQGTGSEKLFF. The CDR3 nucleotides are TGCAGCGTCCAAGGGACTGGGAGTGAAAAACTGTTTTTT.